These 6 T cell receptor beta chains came from one sample sequenced in a study of blood T cell repertoires in COVID-19 (dated by TCRdb to 2018 to 2020). Libraries came from the immunoSEQ multiplex PCR assay. The table comes from immuneACCESS by way of TCRdb, which keeps in-frame sequences with V and J called. Part of the clones is missing from these tables; in studies checked, under half for an unresolved V gene and the rest for unknown reasons. This sample comprises approximately 19,000 clones, about 88% of them detected only once. Jointly, the top ten make up roughly a tenth of the sample. Sequencing used peripheral blood. Source of these receptors: a human donor in a cohort sampled during active COVID-19. The donor label of this sample is uncertain.

This chain connects TRBV7-2 to TRBJ2-6; possibly TRBD2 for D (6 bases). Trimming pared 5 bases from V and 2 bases from J, leaving 10 bases between. Germline values: CDR1 SGHTA, CDR2 FQGNSA. The CDR3 runs 15 residues. CDR3: CASSAAGTGANVLTF. CDR3 DNA sequence: TGTGCCAGCAGCGCCGCGGGGACTGGGGCCAACGTCCTGACTTTC.

This rearrangement joins TRBV6-5 to TRBJ1-1; D unclear. The V end lost 8 bases, the J end lost 5 bases, and 15 bases lay between the germline ends. Germline V lookup: CDR1 MNHEY, CDR2 SVGAGI. The CDR3 spans 13 residues. The CDR3 reads CASAFGEETEAFF. The DNA for the CDR3 is TGTGCCAGCGCATTTGGGGAGGAGACTGAAGCTTTCTTT.

The V gene is TRBV6-1, the J gene TRBJ1-1, with D maybe TRBD1 (5 bases). The CDR3 is 13 residues long. Germline CDR1 is MNHNS and CDR2 is SASEGT. Between the trimmed V and J ends, which lost 0 bases and 8 bases, there was a span of 10 bases. CDR3 region: CASSEAFRTEAFF. CDR3 nucleotide sequence: TGTGCCAGCAGTGAAGCGTTCAGGACAGAAGCTTTCTTT.

V and J are TRBV11-2 and TRBJ2-3; 8 bases agree with TRBD2. The CDR3 covers 15 residues. Per germline, CDR1 SGHAT and CDR2 FQNNGV. The trim removed 3 bases at V and 4 bases at J, leaving 6 bases unmatched. In DNA, the CDR3 is TGTGCCAGCAGCTTTTCAGCGGGAGTGGCAGATACGCAGTATTTT. Protein: CASSFSAGVADTQYF.

V usage is TRBV7-2 and J usage is TRBJ2-3; tentatively, D is TRBD2 (6 bases). The CDR3 contains 13 residues. V lost 5 bases to trimming and J lost 8 bases, with 14 bases between them. Looked up from germline, CDR1 is SGHTA and CDR2 is FQGNSA. CDR3 nucleotides: TGTGCCAGCAGCCGACTAGAGATGGGTACGCAGTATTTT. Translating it yields CASSRLEMGTQYF.

The count of this clone is one. The chain employs TRBV18 and TRBJ2-7, with D maybe TRBD2 (6 bases). The V end lost 3 bases, the J end lost 2 bases, and 14 bases lay between the germline ends. Germline lookup yields CDR1 KGHSH and CDR2 LQKENI. This CDR3 contains 15 residues. The chain's CDR3 is CASSPRGAGAYEQYF. CDR3 bases: TGTGCCAGCTCACCTCGGGGAGCGGGCGCCTACGAGCAGTACTTC.